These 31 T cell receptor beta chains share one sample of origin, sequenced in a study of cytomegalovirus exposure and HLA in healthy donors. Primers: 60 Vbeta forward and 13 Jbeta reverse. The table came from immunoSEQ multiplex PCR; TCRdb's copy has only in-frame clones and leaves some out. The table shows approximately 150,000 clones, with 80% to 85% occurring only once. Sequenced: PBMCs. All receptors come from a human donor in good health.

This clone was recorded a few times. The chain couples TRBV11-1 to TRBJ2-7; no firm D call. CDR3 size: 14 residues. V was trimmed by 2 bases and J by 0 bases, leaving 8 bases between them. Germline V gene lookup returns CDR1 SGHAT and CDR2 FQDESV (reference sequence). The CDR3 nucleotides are TGTGCCAGCAGCTTACACGAGAGCTCCTACGAGCAGTACTTC. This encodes CASSLHESSYEQYF.

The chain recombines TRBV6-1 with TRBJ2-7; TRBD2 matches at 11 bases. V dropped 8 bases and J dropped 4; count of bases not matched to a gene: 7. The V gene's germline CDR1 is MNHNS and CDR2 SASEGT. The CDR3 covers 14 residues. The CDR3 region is CASGVAGGLYEQYF. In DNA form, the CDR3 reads TGTGCCAGCGGGGTAGCGGGGGGGCTATACGAGCAGTACTTC.

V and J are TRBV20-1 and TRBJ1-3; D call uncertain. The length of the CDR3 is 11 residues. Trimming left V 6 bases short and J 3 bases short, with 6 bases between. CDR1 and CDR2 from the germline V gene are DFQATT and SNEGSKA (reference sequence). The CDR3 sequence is CSATRGNTIYF. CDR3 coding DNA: TGCAGTGCCACACGTGGAAACACCATATATTTT.

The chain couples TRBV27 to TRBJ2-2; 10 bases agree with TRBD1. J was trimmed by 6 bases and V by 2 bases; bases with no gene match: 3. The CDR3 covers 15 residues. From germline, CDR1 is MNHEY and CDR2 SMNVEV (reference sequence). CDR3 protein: CASSLGTGVPGELFF. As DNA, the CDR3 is TGTGCCAGCAGTTTAGGGACAGGGGTACCCGGGGAGCTGTTTTTT.

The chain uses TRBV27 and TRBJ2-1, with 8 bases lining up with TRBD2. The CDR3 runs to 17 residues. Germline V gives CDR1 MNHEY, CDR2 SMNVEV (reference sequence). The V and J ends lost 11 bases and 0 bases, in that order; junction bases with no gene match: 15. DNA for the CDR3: TGTGCCTCTCAGTCCTATTCGGGGGGGAGCTCCTACAATGAGCAGTTCTTC. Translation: CASQSYSGGSSYNEQFF.

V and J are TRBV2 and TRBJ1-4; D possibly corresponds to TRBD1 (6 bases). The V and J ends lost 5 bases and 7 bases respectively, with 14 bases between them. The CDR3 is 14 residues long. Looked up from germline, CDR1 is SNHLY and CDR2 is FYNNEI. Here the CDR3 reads CASSYTGLGEKLFF. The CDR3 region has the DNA TGTGCCAGCAGTTATACAGGGTTGGGTGAAAAACTGTTTTTT.

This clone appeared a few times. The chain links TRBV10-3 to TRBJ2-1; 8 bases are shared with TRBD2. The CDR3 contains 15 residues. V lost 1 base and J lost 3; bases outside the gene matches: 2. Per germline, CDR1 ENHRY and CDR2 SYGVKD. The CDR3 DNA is TGTGCCATCAGTGAGTTCGGGGGGGACTACAATGAGCAGTTCTTC. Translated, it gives CAISEFGGDYNEQFF.

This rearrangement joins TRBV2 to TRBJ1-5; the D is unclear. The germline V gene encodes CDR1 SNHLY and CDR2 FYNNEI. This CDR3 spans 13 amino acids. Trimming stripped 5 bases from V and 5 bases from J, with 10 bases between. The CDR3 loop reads CASSSNLDQPQHF. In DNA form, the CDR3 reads TGTGCCAGCAGTTCGAACTTGGATCAGCCCCAGCATTTT. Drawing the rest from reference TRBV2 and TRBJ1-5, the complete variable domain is EPEVTQTPSHQVTQMGQEVILRCVPISNHLYFYWYRQILGQKVEFLVSFYNNEISEKSEIFDDQFSVERPDGSNFTLKIRSTKLEDSAMYFCASSSNLDQPQHFGDGTRLSIL.

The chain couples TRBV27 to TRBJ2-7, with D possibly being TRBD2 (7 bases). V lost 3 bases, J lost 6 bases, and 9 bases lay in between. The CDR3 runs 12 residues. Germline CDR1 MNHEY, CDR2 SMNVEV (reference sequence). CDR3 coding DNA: TGTGCCAGCAGTTTGGGAGGGGGCGAGCAGTACTTC. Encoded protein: CASSLGGGEQYF.

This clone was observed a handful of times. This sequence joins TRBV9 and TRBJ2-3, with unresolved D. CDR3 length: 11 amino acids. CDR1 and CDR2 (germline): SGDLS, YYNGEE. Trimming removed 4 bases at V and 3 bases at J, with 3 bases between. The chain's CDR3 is CASSSTDTQYF. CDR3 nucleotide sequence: TGTGCCAGCAGCTCTACAGATACGCAGTATTTT.

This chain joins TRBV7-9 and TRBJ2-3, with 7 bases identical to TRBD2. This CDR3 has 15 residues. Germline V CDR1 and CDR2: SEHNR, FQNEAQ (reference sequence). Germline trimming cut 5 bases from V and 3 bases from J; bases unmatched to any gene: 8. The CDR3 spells CASSPRDYDTDTQYF. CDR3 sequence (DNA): TGTGCCAGCAGCCCCCGGGACTATGATACAGATACGCAGTATTTT.

The CDR3 here is CASSLGTEIYEQYF. The CDR3, as DNA: TGCGCCAGCAGCTTGGGGACAGAGATCTACGAGCAGTACTTC. The chain employs TRBV5-1 and TRBJ2-5, with TRBD1 as a possible D gene (6 bases). Matching the DNA end better, TRBJ2-7 makes the J call doubtful. Germline values: CDR1 SGHRS, CDR2 YFSETQ. The CDR3 consists of 14 residues.

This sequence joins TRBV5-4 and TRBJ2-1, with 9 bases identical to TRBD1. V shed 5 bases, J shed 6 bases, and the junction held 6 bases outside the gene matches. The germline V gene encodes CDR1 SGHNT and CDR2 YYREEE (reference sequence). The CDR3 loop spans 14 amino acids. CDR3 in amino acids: CASRPGQGINEQFF. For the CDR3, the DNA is TGTGCCAGCAGGCCGGGACAGGGAATCAATGAGCAGTTCTTC.

The CDR3 DNA is TGTGCCAGCAGTGAAGCGCTTCCGGGACTAGCGGGGGCCACTAGCACAGATACGCAGTATTTT. Amino acid sequence: CASSEALPGLAGATSTDTQYF. This chain links TRBV2 with TRBJ2-3, with 14 bases that match TRBD2. The V gene's germline CDR1 is SNHLY and CDR2 FYNNEI. This CDR3 has 21 residues. The trim removed 0 bases at V and 0 bases at J, leaving 11 bases unmatched.

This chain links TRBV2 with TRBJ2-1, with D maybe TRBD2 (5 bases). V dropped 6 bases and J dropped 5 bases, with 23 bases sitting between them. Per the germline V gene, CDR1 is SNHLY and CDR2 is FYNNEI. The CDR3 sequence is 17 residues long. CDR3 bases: TGTGCCAGCAGGAAGGAACTAGGAACGGCGAAAAACAATGAGCAGTTCTTC. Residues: CASRKELGTAKNNEQFF.

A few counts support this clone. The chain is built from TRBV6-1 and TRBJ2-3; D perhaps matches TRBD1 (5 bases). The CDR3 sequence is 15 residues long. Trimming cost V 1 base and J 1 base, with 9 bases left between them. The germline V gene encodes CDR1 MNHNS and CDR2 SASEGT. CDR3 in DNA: TGTGCCAGCAGTGAAGACAGGCCAGGCACAGATACGCAGTATTTT. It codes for CASSEDRPGTDTQYF.

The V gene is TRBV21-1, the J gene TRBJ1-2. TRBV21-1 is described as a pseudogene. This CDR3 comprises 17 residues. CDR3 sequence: CASSPRGGGLINYGYTF. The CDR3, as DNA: TGTGCCAGCAGCCCACGAGGCGGGGGGCTTATTAACTATGGCTACACCTTC.

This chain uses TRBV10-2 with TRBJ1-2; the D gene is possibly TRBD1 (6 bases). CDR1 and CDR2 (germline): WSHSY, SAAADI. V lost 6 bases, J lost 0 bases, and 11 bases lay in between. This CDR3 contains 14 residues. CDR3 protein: CASSRTAANYGYTF. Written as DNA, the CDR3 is TGCGCCAGCAGCAGGACAGCCGCTAACTATGGCTACACCTTC.

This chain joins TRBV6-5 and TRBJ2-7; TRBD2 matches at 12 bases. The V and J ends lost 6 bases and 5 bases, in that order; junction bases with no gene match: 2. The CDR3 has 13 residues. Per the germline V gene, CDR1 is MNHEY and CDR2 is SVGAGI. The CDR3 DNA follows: TGTGCCAGCAGACGGACTAGCGGGGACGAGCAGTACTTC. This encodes CASRRTSGDEQYF.

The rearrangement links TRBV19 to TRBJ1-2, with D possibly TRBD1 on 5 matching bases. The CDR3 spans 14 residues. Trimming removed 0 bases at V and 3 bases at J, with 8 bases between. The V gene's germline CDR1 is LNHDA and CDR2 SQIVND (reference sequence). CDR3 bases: TGTGCCAGTAGTATAGATTCGGGGGACTATGGCTACACCTTC. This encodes CASSIDSGDYGYTF.

CDR3 region: CASSQGAGYEQYF. The CDR3, as DNA: TGCGCCAGCAGCCAAGGGGCGGGGTACGAGCAGTACTTC. The chain uses TRBV4-3 and TRBJ2-7; tentatively, D is TRBD2 (6 bases). The V and J ends lost 1 base and 4 bases respectively, with 8 bases between them. The length of the CDR3 is 13 residues. Germline CDR1 is LGHNA and CDR2 is YSLEER.

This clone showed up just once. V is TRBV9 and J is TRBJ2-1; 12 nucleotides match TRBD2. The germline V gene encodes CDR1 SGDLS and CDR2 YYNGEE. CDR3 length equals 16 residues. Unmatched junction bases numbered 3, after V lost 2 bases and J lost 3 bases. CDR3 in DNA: TGTGCCAGCAGCGTCGGACTAGCGGGGATCTACAATGAGCAGTTCTTC. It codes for CASSVGLAGIYNEQFF.

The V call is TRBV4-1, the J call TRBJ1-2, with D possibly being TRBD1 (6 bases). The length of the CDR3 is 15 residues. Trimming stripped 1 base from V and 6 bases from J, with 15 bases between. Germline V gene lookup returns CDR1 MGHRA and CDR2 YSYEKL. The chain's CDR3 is CASSQVAQGRDGYTF. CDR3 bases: TGCGCCAGCAGCCAAGTCGCCCAGGGGAGAGATGGCTACACCTTC.

The CDR3 region has the DNA TGTGCCAGCAGTCCCGCGCTAGCGGGGGGGAATACGCAGTATTTT. Its protein is CASSPALAGGNTQYF. The chain carries TRBV6-1 and TRBJ2-3; 12 positions match TRBD2. The V gene end was trimmed by 5 bases and the J gene end by 7 bases; junction bases not matched to a gene: 7. CDR1 MNHNS and CDR2 SASEGT come from the germline V gene. This CDR3 has 15 residues.

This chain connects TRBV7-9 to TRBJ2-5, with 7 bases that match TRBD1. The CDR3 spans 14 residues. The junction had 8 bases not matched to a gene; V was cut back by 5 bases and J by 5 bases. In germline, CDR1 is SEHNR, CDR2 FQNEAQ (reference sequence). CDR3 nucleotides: TGTGCCAGCAGCGGTCAGACAGGGTTGGAGACCCAGTACTTC. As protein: CASSGQTGLETQYF.

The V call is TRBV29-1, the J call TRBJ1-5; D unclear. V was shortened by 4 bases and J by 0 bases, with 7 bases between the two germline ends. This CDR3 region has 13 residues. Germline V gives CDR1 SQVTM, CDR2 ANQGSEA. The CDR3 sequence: CSVGAVSNQPQHF. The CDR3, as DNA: TGCAGCGTTGGGGCTGTTAGCAATCAGCCCCAGCATTTT.

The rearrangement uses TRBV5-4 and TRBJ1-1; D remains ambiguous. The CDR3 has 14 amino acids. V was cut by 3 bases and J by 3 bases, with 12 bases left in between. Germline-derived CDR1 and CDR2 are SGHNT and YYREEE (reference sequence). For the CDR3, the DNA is TGTGCCAGCAGCTCTCGTTCGGGAGACACTGAAGCTTTCTTT. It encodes CASSSRSGDTEAFF.

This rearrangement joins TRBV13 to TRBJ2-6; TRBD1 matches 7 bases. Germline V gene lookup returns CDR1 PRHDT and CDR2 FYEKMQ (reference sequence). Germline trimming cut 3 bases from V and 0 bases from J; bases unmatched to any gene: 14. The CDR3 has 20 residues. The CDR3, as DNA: TGTGCCAGCAGCTTCTCACTCCTCGGGACAGCGAACTCTGGGGCCAACGTCCTGACTTTC. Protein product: CASSFSLLGTANSGANVLTF.

The CDR3 DNA follows: TGTGCCAGCAGCCAGACAGGTCGCGGTGAAAAACTGTTTTTT. This encodes CASSQTGRGEKLFF. The rearrangement links TRBV7-8 to TRBJ1-4, with TRBD1 as a possible D gene (6 bases). The V end was cut by 5 bases, the J end by 7 bases, with 14 bases between. There are 14 residues in the CDR3. CDR1 is SGHVS, CDR2 FQNEAQ, per germline.

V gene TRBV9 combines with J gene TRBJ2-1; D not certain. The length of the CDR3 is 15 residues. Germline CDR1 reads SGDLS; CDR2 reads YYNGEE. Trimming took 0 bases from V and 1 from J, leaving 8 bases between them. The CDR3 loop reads CASSVAMYSYNEQFF. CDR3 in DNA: TGTGCCAGCAGCGTAGCTATGTATTCCTACAATGAGCAGTTCTTC.

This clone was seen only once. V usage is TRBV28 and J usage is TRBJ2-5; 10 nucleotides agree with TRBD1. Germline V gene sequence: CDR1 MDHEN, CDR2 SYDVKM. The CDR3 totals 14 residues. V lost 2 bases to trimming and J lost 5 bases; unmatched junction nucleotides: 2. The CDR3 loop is CASSLDRGLETQYF. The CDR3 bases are TGTGCCAGCAGTTTAGACAGGGGGCTGGAGACCCAGTACTTC.